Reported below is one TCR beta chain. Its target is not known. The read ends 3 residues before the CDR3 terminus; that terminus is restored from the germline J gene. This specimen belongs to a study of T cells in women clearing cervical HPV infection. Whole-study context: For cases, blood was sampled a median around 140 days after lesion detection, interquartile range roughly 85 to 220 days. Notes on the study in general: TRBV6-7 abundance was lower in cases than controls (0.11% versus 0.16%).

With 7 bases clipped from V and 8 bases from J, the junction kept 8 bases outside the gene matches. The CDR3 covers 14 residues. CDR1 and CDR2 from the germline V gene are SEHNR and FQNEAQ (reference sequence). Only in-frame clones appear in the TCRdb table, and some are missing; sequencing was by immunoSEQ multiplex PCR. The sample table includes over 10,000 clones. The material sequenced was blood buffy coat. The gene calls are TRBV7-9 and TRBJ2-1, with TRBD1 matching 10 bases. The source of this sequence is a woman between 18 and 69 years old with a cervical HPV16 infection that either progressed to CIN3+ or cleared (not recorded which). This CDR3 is CASTLRDRGHEQFF. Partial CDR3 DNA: TGTGCCAGCACCTTGAGGGACAGGGGCCATGAG. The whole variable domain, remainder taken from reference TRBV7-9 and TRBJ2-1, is DTGVSQNPRHKITKRGQNVTFRCDPISEHNRLYWYRQTLGQGPEFLTYFQNEAQLEKSRLLSDRFSAERPKGSFSTLEIQRTEQGDSAMYLCASTLRDRGHEQFFGPGTRLTVL.